This paragraph reports one T cell receptor (beta chain). Its matching antigen is unknown. The entry originates in a study of CXCR3-negative and CXCR3-positive naive CD8 T cells. Study-level points and caveats: Naive cells, whether CXCR3-negative or CXCR3-positive, had similar TRBV-TRBJ usage, while memory cells differed.

The TRB libraries of cDNA were built by UMI-labeled 5' RACE. For each CDR3 protein, TCRdb gives one entry from its re-call of the 5' RACE reads, without DNA. There are roughly 89,000 distinct CDR3 sequences in the sample, with around 1.7% held by the top ten. All CD8+ T cell subsets were sorted in triplicate at hundreds of thousands of cells each. Naive CD8+ T lymphocytes were specified as CD45RO-CCR7+CD27+CD95-. The CDR3 length is 13 residues. The germline V gene encodes CDR1 MNHNY and CDR2 SVGAGI (reference sequence). The TCR comes from a human donor in good health. Some clones in this sample may be carry-over from other donors' samples. The chain links TRBV6-6 to TRBJ2-1; TCRdb reports TRBD2, a call that lacks DNA to check it against. Input material: naive CXCR3- CD8+ T cells from blood. Subset defined: CD45RO-CCR7+CD27+CD95- naive CD8+ T cells lacking CXCR3 (TNR3-). CDR3 amino acids: CASSYSWEAEQFF.